This is a list of T cell receptor beta chains from one sample in a study of human T cells and chemical hapten exposure. TCRdb analysed the RACE reads with MiXCR anew, one entry per CDR3 protein. The data hold 79,000 or so distinct CDR3 sequences, with about 9.3% observed a single time. The sequencing here drew on whole blood, taken in connection with sensitization to the hapten diphenylcyclopropenone (DPC). These receptors came from a woman aged 45 to 65 with alopecia areata. Some clones in this sample may be carry-over from other donors' samples. Each CDR3 is given with its conserved first and last residue. D genes are given only for firm matches. A row's size may be missing; if present it is once, few, many or a size class.

CDR3nt,CDR3aa,j_gene,abundance,d_gene,v_gene
TGTGCCAGCAGTGCAGCCAGGCGCACAGATACGCAGTATTTT,CASSAARRTDTQYF,TRBJ2-3,-,-,TRBV6-2/TRBV6-3
TGCGCCAGCAGCCAAGATCGAGCGGGCCAAGAGACCCAGTACTTC,CASSQDRAGQETQYF,TRBJ2-5,few,-,TRBV4-3
TGTGCCAGCAGTCCCAGGAAACAGTGGGGTCCTGGAAACACCATATATTTT,CASSPRKQWGPGNTIYF,TRBJ1-3,-,-,TRBV12-3/TRBV12-4
TGCAGCGTTTACGACAGGAGCTACACAGATACGCAGTATTTT,CSVYDRSYTDTQYF,TRBJ2-3,-,-,TRBV29-1
TGCGCCAGCAGCTTGGGGGTGGCAACTAATGAAAAACTGTTTTTT,CASSLGVATNEKLFF,TRBJ1-4,many,-,TRBV5-1
TGTGCCAGCAGTTGGATCGGGACAGGGATAGGTGAAAAACTGTTTTTT,CASSWIGTGIGEKLFF,TRBJ1-4,few,TRBD1,TRBV6-6
TGTGCCAGCAGTCCGGGACTAGCGGGAGCCATCGAGACCCAGTACTTC,CASSPGLAGAIETQYF,TRBJ2-5,-,TRBD2,TRBV12-3/TRBV12-4
TGTGCCAGCAGTTTAAGACAGGGGACGCACGAGCAGTACTTC,CASSLRQGTHEQYF,TRBJ2-7,-,TRBD1,TRBV12-3/TRBV12-4
TGTGCCATCAGTGACCCGAAAACCTCCGGGACTAGGAATGAGCAGTTCTTC,CAISDPKTSGTRNEQFF,TRBJ2-1,-,TRBD2,TRBV10-3
TGCAGTGCTCCACCCTCCCCGGGACTAGCGACCTACGAGCAGTACTTC,CSAPPSPGLATYEQYF,TRBJ2-7,-,TRBD2,TRBV20-1
TGTGCCAGCTCACCACCGGTGTCGCTGGGGAGGTACGAGCAGTACTTC,CASSPPVSLGRYEQYF,TRBJ2-7,few,-,TRBV18
TGTGCCAGCAGCTTAGCAAGATTAGCGGGAACCAATGAGCAGTTCTTC,CASSLARLAGTNEQFF,TRBJ2-1,many,TRBD2,TRBV11-2
TGTGCCAGCTATGAGACTAGCGGGTTTCGTGGCACAGATACGCAGTATTTT,CASYETSGFRGTDTQYF,TRBJ2-3,-,TRBD2,TRBV18
TGTGCCAGTTCAAGGGCCGTGATCAATGGAAACACCATATATTTT,CASSRAVINGNTIYF,TRBJ1-3,many,-,TRBV6-6
TGTGCCAGCAGAAGGGCCAGCGGCGGTACGCAGTATTTT,CASRRASGGTQYF,TRBJ2-3,-,-,TRBV6-2/TRBV6-3
TGTGCCAGTACTTCGTGGTTAGATGAAAAACTGTTTTTT,CASTSWLDEKLFF,TRBJ1-4,-,-,TRBV19
TGCAGCGTAATATTGGACTTAGCCAAAAACATTCAGTACTTC,CSVILDLAKNIQYF,TRBJ2-4,few,-,TRBV29-1
TGTGCCTCACGAGGGCTTAGCGGTTACACCGGGGAGCTGTTTTTT,CASRGLSGYTGELFF,TRBJ2-2,many,-,TRBV2
TGTGCCAGCAGCTCTGGACTAGCGGGAGAAAATGAGCAGTTCTTC,CASSSGLAGENEQFF,TRBJ2-1,-,-,TRBV21-1
TGCAGCGCCGGCCCCGGGACAGAAAACATTCAGTACTTC,CSAGPGTENIQYF,TRBJ2-4,-,TRBD1,TRBV29-1
TGCAGCGTTGTACTCGATTCCACCGGGGAGCTGTTTTTT,CSVVLDSTGELFF,TRBJ2-2,-,-,TRBV29-1
TGCAGCGCCGCCCAGGGGACGAGGAACACTGAAGCTTTCTTT,CSAAQGTRNTEAFF,TRBJ1-1,-,-,TRBV29-1
TGTGCCAGCAGCCAGGACTCTGGAAACACCATATATTTT,CASSQDSGNTIYF,TRBJ1-3,few,-,TRBV3-1
TGTGCCAGCAGCTTTAATAATGAGCAGTTCTTC,CASSFNNEQFF,TRBJ2-1,-,-,TRBV5-4
TGTGCCAGCAGTGAATCGGGACTAGCCCATCCGTTCTTC,CASSESGLAHPFF,TRBJ2-1,few,TRBD2,TRBV25-1
TGTGCCTGGAGTTCGGCGGGAGTCTGGACAGATACGCAGTATTTT,CAWSSAGVWTDTQYF,TRBJ2-3,-,TRBD2,TRBV30
TGTGCCAGCAGCTCCTGGACAGGATACAATGAGCAGTTCTTC,CASSSWTGYNEQFF,TRBJ2-1,many,TRBD1,TRBV9
TGTGCCAGCAGCTTAGAACTCACCTATAATTCACCCCTCCACTTT,CASSLELTYNSPLHF,TRBJ1-6,few,-,TRBV7-6
TGTGCCAGCAGCTGGACTGTAAGGGGTCCCTACGAGCAGTACTTC,CASSWTVRGPYEQYF,TRBJ2-7,few,-,TRBV12-3/TRBV12-4
TGTGCCAGCAGGCTACAGGGGGTCTCCTACAATGAGCAGTTCTTC,CASRLQGVSYNEQFF,TRBJ2-1,few,TRBD1,TRBV6-5
TGTGCCAGCTCATTTGACAGGAACACTGAAGCTTTCTTT,CASSFDRNTEAFF,TRBJ1-1,-,-,TRBV18
TGCAGCGCCCGAACAAGCGGGAGGGCTTACGAGCAGTACTTC,CSARTSGRAYEQYF,TRBJ2-7,-,TRBD2,TRBV29-1
TGTGCCAGCAGCTTAGGGGGCGCACAGCCCCAGCATTTT,CASSLGGAQPQHF,TRBJ1-5,-,-,TRBV7-2
TGCAGTGCCCGCGGGCTATATAGTTCTGGGGCCAACGTCCTGACTTTC,CSARGLYSSGANVLTF,TRBJ2-6,few,-,TRBV20-1
TGCAGCGTTGTAGCGACAGGCGGTCAGCCCCAGCATTTT,CSVVATGGQPQHF,TRBJ1-5,many,-,TRBV29-1
TGCGCCAGCAGCTTGCCGGACACCCCTAGCAGCCCCACATCTGGGGCCAACGTCCTGACTTTC,CASSLPDTPSSPTSGANVLTF,TRBJ2-6,few,-,TRBV5-1
TGTGCCAGCAGCTTTAGCGGGACCTCCTACAATGAGCAGTTCTTC,CASSFSGTSYNEQFF,TRBJ2-1,many,TRBD2,TRBV11-2
TGTGCCAGCAGTTACATCGGGACAGTTACCACCTCTGGGGCCAACGTCCTGACTTTC,CASSYIGTVTTSGANVLTF,TRBJ2-6,-,TRBD1,TRBV6-5
TGTGCCAGCAGACACCGGACTAGCGGGATCACCGGGGAGCTGTTTTTT,CASRHRTSGITGELFF,TRBJ2-2,-,TRBD2,TRBV7-6
TGTGCCAGCACCTGGGGGAACACTGAAGCTTTCTTT,CASTWGNTEAFF,TRBJ1-1,few,-,TRBV6-2/TRBV6-3
TGCAGCGTTTTGGGTGATATCTATGGCTACACCTTC,CSVLGDIYGYTF,TRBJ1-2,-,-,TRBV29-1
TGCAGTGCTAGAGGGACGGGACGGACTAACTATGGCTACACCTTC,CSARGTGRTNYGYTF,TRBJ1-2,few,-,TRBV20-1
TGCAGCGTTTCTTCGCCGGGACAGGGGCTGCGAGGCTACACCTTC,CSVSSPGQGLRGYTF,TRBJ1-2,few,TRBD1,TRBV29-1
TGCGCCAGCAGTGCAGGGGGCACTGAAGCTTTCTTT,CASSAGGTEAFF,TRBJ1-1,-,TRBD1,TRBV10-2
TGTGCCAGCAGCCCGTACTTGAACACTGAAGCTTTCTTT,CASSPYLNTEAFF,TRBJ1-1,few,-,TRBV7-3
TGCAGTGCTCCGGCACAGGGGAGGTCAGATACGCAGTATTTT,CSAPAQGRSDTQYF,TRBJ2-3,-,-,TRBV20-1
TGCAGTGCTAGAGGTGGGCCTTTTCACGAGCAGTACTTC,CSARGGPFHEQYF,TRBJ2-7,few,-,TRBV20-1
TGTGCCAGCAGCACCCCGGGGGTCCGATATGGCTACACCTTC,CASSTPGVRYGYTF,TRBJ1-2,-,-,TRBV6-2/TRBV6-3
TGCAGCGCGCGACTTCAGGGGGCCGGCCAGCCCCAGCATTTT,CSARLQGAGQPQHF,TRBJ1-5,few,TRBD1,TRBV29-1
TGCGCCAGCAGCGACAGCACAGATACGCAGTATTTT,CASSDSTDTQYF,TRBJ2-3,many,-,TRBV5-1
TGCAGTGCTTCTTGGACAGACACCATATATTTT,CSASWTDTIYF,TRBJ1-3,few,-,TRBV20-1
TGTGCCAGCAGCCAGGCTGGACAGTCCTACAATGAGCAGTTCTTC,CASSQAGQSYNEQFF,TRBJ2-1,few,-,TRBV14
TGCGCCAGCAGCCATCTCGGAGCCCGTGCGGCTTTCTTT,CASSHLGARAAFF,TRBJ1-1,few,-,TRBV4-3
TGTGCCAGCAGTGACGTAGGGATCACTAATGAAAAACTGTTTTTT,CASSDVGITNEKLFF,TRBJ1-4,-,-,TRBV2
TGCAGCGTGCCGGCAGGGGGGCTCCCCTACGAGCAGTACTTC,CSVPAGGLPYEQYF,TRBJ2-7,many,-,TRBV29-1
TGCGCCAGCAGCTTGTCAACAGAAGGAAACATTCAGTACTTC,CASSLSTEGNIQYF,TRBJ2-4,-,-,TRBV5-1